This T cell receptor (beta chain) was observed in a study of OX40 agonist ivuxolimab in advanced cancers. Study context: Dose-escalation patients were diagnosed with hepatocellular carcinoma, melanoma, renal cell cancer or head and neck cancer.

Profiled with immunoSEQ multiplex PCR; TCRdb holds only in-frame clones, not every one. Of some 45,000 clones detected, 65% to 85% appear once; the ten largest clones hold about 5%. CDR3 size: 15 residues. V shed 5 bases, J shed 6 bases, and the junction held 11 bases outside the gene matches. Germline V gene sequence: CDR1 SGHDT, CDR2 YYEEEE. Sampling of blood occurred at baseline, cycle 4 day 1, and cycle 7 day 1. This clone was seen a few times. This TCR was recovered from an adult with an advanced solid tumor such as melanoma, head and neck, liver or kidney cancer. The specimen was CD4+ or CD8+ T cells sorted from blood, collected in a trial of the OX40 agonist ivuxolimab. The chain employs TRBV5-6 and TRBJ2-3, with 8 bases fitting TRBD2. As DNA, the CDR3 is TGTGCCAGCAGACCTGAGGGACTAGAATGGGATACGCAGTATTTT. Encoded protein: CASRPEGLEWDTQYF.